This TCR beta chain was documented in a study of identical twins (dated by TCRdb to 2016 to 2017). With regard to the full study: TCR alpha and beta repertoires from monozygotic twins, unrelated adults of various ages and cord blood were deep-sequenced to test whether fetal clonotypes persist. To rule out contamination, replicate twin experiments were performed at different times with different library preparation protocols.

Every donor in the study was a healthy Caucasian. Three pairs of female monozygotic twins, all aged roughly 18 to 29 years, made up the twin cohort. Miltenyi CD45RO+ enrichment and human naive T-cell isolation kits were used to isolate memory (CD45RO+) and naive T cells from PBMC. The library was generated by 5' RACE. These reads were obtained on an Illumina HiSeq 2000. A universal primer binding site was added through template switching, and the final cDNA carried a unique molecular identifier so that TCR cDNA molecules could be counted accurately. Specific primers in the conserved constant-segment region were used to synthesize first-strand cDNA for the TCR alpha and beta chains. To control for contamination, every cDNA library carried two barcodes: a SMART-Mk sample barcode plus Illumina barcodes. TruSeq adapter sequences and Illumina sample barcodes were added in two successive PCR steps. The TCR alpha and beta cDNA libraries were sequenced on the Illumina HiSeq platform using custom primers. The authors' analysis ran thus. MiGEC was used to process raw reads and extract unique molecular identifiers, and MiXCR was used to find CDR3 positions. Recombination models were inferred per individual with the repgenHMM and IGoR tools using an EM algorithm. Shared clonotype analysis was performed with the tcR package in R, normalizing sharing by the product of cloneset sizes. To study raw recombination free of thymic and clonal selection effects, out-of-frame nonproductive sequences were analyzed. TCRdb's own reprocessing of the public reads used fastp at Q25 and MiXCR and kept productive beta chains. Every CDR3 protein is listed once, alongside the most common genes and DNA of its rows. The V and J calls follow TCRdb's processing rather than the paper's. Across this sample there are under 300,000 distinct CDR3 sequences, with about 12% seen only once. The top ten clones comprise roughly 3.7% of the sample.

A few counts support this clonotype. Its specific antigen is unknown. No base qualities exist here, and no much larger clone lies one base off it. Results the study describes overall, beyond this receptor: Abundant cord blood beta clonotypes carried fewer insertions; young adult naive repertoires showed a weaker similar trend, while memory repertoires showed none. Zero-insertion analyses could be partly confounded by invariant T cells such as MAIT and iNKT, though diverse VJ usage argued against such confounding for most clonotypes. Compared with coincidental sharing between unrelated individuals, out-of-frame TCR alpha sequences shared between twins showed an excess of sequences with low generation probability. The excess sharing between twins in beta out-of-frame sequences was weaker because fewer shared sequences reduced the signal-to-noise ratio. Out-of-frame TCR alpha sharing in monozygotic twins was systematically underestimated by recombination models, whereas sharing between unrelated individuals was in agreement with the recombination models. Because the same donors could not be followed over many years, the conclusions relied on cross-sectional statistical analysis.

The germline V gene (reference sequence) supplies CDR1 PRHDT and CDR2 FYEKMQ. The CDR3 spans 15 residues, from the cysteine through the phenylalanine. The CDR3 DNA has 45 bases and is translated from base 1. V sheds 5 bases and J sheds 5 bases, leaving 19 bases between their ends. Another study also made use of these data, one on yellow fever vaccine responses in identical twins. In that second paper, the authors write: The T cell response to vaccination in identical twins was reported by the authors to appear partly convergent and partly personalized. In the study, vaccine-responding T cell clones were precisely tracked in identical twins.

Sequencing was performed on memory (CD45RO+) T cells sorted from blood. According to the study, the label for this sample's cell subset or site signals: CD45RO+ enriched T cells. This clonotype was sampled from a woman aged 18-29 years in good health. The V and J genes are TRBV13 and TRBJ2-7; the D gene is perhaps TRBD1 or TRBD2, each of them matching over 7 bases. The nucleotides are TGTGCCAGCAGCCCCAGGGGGGGGGGCCAAAACGAGCAGTACTTC. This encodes CASSPRGGGQNEQYF.